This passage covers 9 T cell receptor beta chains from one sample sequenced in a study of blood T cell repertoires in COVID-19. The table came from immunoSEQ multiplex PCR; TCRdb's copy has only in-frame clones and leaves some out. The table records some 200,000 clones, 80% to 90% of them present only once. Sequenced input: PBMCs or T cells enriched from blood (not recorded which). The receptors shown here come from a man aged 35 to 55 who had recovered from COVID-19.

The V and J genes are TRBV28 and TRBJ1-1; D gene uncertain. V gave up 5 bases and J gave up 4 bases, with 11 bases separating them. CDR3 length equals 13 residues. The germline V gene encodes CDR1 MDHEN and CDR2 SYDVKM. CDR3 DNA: TGTGCCAGCAGTACCGAGGTCGGCACTGAAGCTTTCTTT. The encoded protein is CASSTEVGTEAFF. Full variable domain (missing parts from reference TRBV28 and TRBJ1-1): DVKVTQSSRYLVKRTGEKVFLECVQDMDHENMFWYRQDPGLGLRLIYFSYDVKMKEKGDIPEGYSVSREKKERFSLILESASTNQTSMYLCASSTEVGTEAFFGQGTRLTVV.

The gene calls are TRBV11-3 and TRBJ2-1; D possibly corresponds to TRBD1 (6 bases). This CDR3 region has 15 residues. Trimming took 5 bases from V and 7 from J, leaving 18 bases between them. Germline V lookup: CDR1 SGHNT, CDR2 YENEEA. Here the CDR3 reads CASSKEVSRGNEQFF. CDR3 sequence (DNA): TGTGCCAGCAGCAAAGAAGTTTCCAGGGGAAATGAGCAGTTCTTC.

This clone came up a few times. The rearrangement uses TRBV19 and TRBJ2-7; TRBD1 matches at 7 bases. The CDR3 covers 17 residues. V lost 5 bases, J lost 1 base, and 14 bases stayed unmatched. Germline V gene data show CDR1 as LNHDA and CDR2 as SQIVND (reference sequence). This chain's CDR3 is CASSRRQGLGESYEQYF. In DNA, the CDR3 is TGTGCCAGTAGTCGGCGACAGGGTCTCGGGGAGTCCTACGAGCAGTACTTC.

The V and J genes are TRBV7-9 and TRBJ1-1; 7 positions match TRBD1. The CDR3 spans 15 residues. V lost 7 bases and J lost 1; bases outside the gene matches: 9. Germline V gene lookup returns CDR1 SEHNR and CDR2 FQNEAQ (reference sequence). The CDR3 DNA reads TGTGCCAGCACCCTAGTCAGGGGGTCGAACACTGAAGCTTTCTTT. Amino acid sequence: CASTLVRGSNTEAFF.

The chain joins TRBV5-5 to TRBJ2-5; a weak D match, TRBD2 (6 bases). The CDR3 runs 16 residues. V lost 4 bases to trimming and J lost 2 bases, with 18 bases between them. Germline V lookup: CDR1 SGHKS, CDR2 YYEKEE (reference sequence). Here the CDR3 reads CASSPGGSAAQETQYF. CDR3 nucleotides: TGTGCCAGCAGCCCAGGAGGGTCGGCAGCTCAAGAGACCCAGTACTTC.

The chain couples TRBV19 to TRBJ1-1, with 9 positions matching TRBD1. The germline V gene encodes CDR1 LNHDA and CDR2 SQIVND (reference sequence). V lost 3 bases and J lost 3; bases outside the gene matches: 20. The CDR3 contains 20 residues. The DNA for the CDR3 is TGTGCCAGTAGTATTGGTATTGTGGGACAGGGAGTCCCTTTGGACACTGAAGCTTTCTTT. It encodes CASSIGIVGQGVPLDTEAFF.

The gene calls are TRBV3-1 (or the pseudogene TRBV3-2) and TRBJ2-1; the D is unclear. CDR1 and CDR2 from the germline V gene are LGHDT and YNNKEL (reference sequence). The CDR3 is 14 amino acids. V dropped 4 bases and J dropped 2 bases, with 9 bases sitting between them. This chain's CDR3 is CASSPRLAYNEQFF. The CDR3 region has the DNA TGTGCCAGCAGCCCTAGGTTGGCCTACAATGAGCAGTTCTTC.

CDR3 nucleotides: TGCAGCGTTGCACACCTCGTGGAAGCTTTCTTT. Its protein product is CSVAHLVEAFF. J is TRBJ1-1 and V is TRBV29-1; no definite D call. The CDR3 covers 11 residues. Germline V CDR1 and CDR2: SQVTM, ANQGSEA. V was shortened by 4 bases and J by 8 bases, with 11 bases between the two germline ends.

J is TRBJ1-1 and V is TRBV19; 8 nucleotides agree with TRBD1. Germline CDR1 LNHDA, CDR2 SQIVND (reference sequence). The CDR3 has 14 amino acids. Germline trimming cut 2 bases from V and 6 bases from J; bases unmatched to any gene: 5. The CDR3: CASSIQGAKAEAFF. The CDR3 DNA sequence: TGTGCCAGTAGTATACAGGGGGCTAAGGCTGAAGCTTTCTTT.